This is a list of T cell receptor beta chains from one sample in a study of identical twins. MiXCR, run by TCRdb on the 5' RACE reads, gives a single entry per CDR3 protein. The sample holds about 520,000 distinct CDR3 sequences, approximately 22% seen once. This same sample was also part of a study on T cells expressing NK-cell markers.

The sample taken for sequencing was CD4+ T cells sorted from blood. The source of these receptors is a woman under 30 in good health. CDR3s include the opening cysteine and the closing phenylalanine or tryptophan. The D gene is left open where the match is weak. A row's size may be missing; if present it is once, few, many or a size class.

clone_size cdr3_length j_call v_call d_call cdr3_aa cdr3_nt
NA 13 TRBJ2-7 TRBV20-1 NA CSARAPVPDEQYF TGCAGTGCTAGAGCCCCGGTTCCGGACGAGCAGTACTTC
few 11 TRBJ2-5 TRBV12-3/TRBV12-4 NA CASSPRSVRYF TGTGCCAGCAGCCCCCGCTCCGTCCGGTACTTC
NA 16 TRBJ1-5 TRBV7-9 TRBD1 CASSSDRGSSNQPQHF TGTGCCAGCAGCTCGGACAGGGGGTCTAGCAATCAGCCCCAGCATTTT
NA 13 TRBJ2-2 TRBV5-1 NA CASLLPNTGELFF TGCGCCAGCCTGTTACCTAACACCGGGGAGCTGTTTTTT
few 15 TRBJ2-2 TRBV5-5 NA CASSLTASDTGELFF TGTGCCAGCAGCTTGACGGCCAGCGACACCGGGGAGCTGTTTTTT
NA 17 TRBJ2-6 TRBV27 TRBD1 CASSLSGGGSGANVLTF TGTGCCAGCAGTTTATCAGGGGGCGGCTCTGGGGCCAACGTCCTGACTTTC
few 14 TRBJ2-2 TRBV29-1 NA CSVSTVSNTGELFF TGCAGCGTCTCGACAGTCTCAAACACCGGGGAGCTGTTTTTT
NA 14 TRBJ2-5 TRBV5-6 TRBD2 CASSVTSAIGTQYF TGTGCCAGCAGCGTCACTAGCGCGATAGGGACCCAGTACTTC
NA 15 TRBJ2-3 TRBV29-1 NA CSVEGGFRSTDTQYF TGCAGCGTTGAAGGCGGGTTTAGGAGCACAGATACGCAGTATTTT
NA 15 TRBJ2-5 TRBV5-1 TRBD1 CASSLVGTDGETQYF TGCGCCAGCAGCTTGGTGGGGACAGACGGGGAGACCCAGTACTTC
NA 15 TRBJ2-7 TRBV2 TRBD1 CASTASGQFSYEQYF TGTGCCAGCACTGCCTCGGGACAGTTCTCCTACGAGCAGTACTTC
few 15 TRBJ2-7 TRBV10-3 TRBD2 CAISGTGGPAYEQYF TGTGCCATCAGTGGTACGGGAGGACCAGCCTACGAGCAGTACTTC
NA 17 TRBJ1-1 TRBV4-3 TRBD1 CASSQDRDRGRNTEAFF TGCGCCAGCAGCCAAGATCGGGACAGGGGTAGGAACACTGAAGCTTTCTTT
few 14 TRBJ1-4 TRBV5-1 TRBD1 CASSRGQKNEKLFF TGCGCCAGCAGCAGGGGACAGAAGAATGAAAAACTGTTTTTT
few 16 TRBJ2-3 TRBV20-1 TRBD2 CSAPLAGAFNRDTQYF TGCAGTGCTCCCCTAGCGGGAGCTTTCAACCGAGATACGCAGTATTTT
few 16 TRBJ1-3 TRBV11-2 NA CASSPTRGGSGNTIYF TGTGCCAGCAGCCCCACCCGGGGAGGCTCTGGAAACACCATATATTTT
NA 14 TRBJ2-5 TRBV5-6 TRBD1 CASSLWDRQETQYF TGTGCCAGCAGCTTGTGGGACAGACAAGAGACCCAGTACTTC
NA 15 TRBJ1-6 TRBV19 NA CASMAWGQNNSPLHF TGTGCCAGTATGGCCTGGGGGCAGAATAATTCACCCCTCCACTTT
few 12 TRBJ1-1 TRBV18 NA CASSPPGTEAFF TGTGCCAGCTCACCACCTGGCACTGAAGCTTTCTTT
NA 15 TRBJ1-6 TRBV18 TRBD1 CASSQGQGDLTPLHF TGTGCCAGCTCACAGGGACAGGGGGATTTGACACCCCTCCACTTT
few 13 TRBJ2-7 TRBV27 NA CASSGSESYEQYF TGTGCCAGCAGTGGGTCAGAGTCCTACGAGCAGTACTTC
NA 14 TRBJ2-7 TRBV7-2 NA CASSYHPRDYEQYF TGTGCCAGCAGCTACCACCCCAGGGACTACGAGCAGTACTTC
few 13 TRBJ2-3 TRBV6-1 NA CASSVTGTYTQYF TGTGCCAGCAGTGTCACCGGGACTTATACGCAGTATTTT
NA 12 TRBJ1-2 TRBV25-1 NA CASSGTGSGYTF TGTGCCAGCAGCGGCACAGGGTCGGGCTACACCTTC
NA 14 TRBJ2-2 TRBV11-1 NA CASSLYRESGELFF TGTGCCAGCAGCCTGTACAGGGAGTCCGGGGAGCTGTTTTTT
NA 14 TRBJ1-1 TRBV5-1 NA CASSRQVRFAEAFF TGCGCCAGCAGCCGCCAGGTCAGATTCGCTGAAGCTTTCTTT
NA 14 TRBJ1-2 TRBV20-1 TRBD1 CSAKGTATNYGYTF TGCAGTGCTAAAGGGACAGCGACCAACTATGGCTACACCTTC
NA 15 TRBJ2-4 TRBV4-3 NA CASSQGGAIENIQYF TGCGCCAGCAGCCAAGGTGGGGCTATCGAAAACATTCAGTACTTC
many 14 TRBJ2-1 TRBV5-1 NA CASSRGPAENEQFF TGCGCCAGCAGCAGAGGACCCGCGGAAAATGAGCAGTTCTTC
few 15 TRBJ2-7 TRBV7-8 NA CASSLGAGQNYEQYF TGTGCCAGCAGCTTGGGCGCGGGACAGAACTACGAGCAGTACTTC
NA 14 TRBJ1-6 TRBV3-1 NA CASSPTVDSYPLHF TGTGCCAGCAGCCCCACCGTGGATTCCTACCCCCTCCACTTT
NA 16 TRBJ2-3 TRBV20-1 NA CSARDLRGPGTDTQYF TGCAGTGCTAGAGATCTGAGGGGTCCGGGCACAGATACGCAGTATTTT
NA 13 TRBJ1-2 TRBV9 NA CASSVDQDYGYTF TGTGCCAGCAGCGTAGATCAGGACTATGGCTACACCTTC
few 14 TRBJ1-1 TRBV5-1 NA CASSSGQPGTEAFF TGCGCCAGCAGCTCTGGACAGCCGGGGACTGAAGCTTTCTTT
NA 13 TRBJ2-1 TRBV3-1 NA CASSQSRRREQFF TGTGCCAGCAGCCAGTCCCGCAGGCGCGAGCAGTTCTTC
NA 15 TRBJ2-2 TRBV6-1 TRBD2 CAGSGGFGGSGELFF TGTGCCGGATCGGGGGGTTTCGGTGGGTCCGGGGAGCTGTTTTTT
once 16 TRBJ2-5 TRBV5-6 TRBD2 CASSLSGRAGEETQYF TGTGCCAGCAGCTTGAGCGGGAGGGCAGGGGAGGAGACCCAGTACTTC
few 14 TRBJ1-6 TRBV7-2 TRBD1 CASRETGGNSPLHF TGTGCCAGCAGAGAGACAGGGGGTAATTCACCCCTCCACTTT
few 16 TRBJ2-1 TRBV11-2 TRBD2 CASSSGLAGGRYEQFF TGTGCCAGCAGCTCAGGACTAGCGGGAGGGAGGTATGAGCAGTTCTTC
NA 14 TRBJ1-5 TRBV20-1 TRBD1 CSAREGGEDQPQHF TGCAGTGCGCGGGAAGGGGGCGAGGATCAGCCCCAGCATTTT
few 14 TRBJ1-1 TRBV10-3 NA CAISGDAANTEAFF TGTGCCATCAGCGGGGACGCGGCGAACACTGAAGCTTTCTTT
few 14 TRBJ1-1 TRBV5-1 TRBD1 CASSLEQGRTEAFF TGCGCCAGCAGCTTGGAACAGGGGAGGACTGAAGCTTTCTTT
few 14 TRBJ2-7 TRBV20-1 TRBD1 CSARGWTGLYEQYF TGCAGTGCTAGAGGTTGGACAGGGCTCTACGAGCAGTACTTC
many 15 TRBJ2-1 TRBV7-2 TRBD2 CASSSRGSGRNEQFF TGTGCCAGCAGCTCCCGGGGTAGCGGGCGAAATGAGCAGTTCTTC
NA 15 TRBJ2-7 TRBV12-3/TRBV12-4 NA CASSSHSERSYEQYF TGTGCCAGCAGTTCCCACAGCGAACGGTCCTACGAGCAGTACTTC
NA 13 TRBJ2-1 TRBV12-3/TRBV12-4 NA CASSSDGPNEQFF TGTGCCAGCAGTTCCGACGGACCCAATGAGCAGTTCTTC
few 13 TRBJ1-2 TRBV20-1 TRBD1 CSASPGQAYGYTF TGCAGTGCTAGTCCCGGACAGGCCTATGGCTACACCTTC
NA 16 TRBJ2-1 TRBV10-3 TRBD2 CAISGERGRHHNEQFF TGTGCCATCAGTGGAGAGCGGGGGAGGCACCACAATGAGCAGTTCTTC
NA 17 TRBJ2-7 TRBV12-3/TRBV12-4 NA CASSPGAGQKDGDEQYF TGTGCCAGCAGCCCCGGGGCGGGGCAGAAAGACGGAGACGAGCAGTACTTC
many 13 TRBJ2-5 TRBV12-3/TRBV12-4 NA CASSLGVEETQYF TGTGCCAGCAGTTTGGGGGTAGAAGAGACCCAGTACTTC
many 14 TRBJ1-3 TRBV5-1 NA CASSLAGYGNTIYF TGCGCCAGCAGCTTGGCCGGGTACGGAAACACCATATATTTT
few 13 TRBJ2-2 TRBV27 NA CASRRQDTGELFF TGTGCCAGCAGACGACAGGACACCGGGGAGCTGTTTTTT
NA 12 TRBJ2-7 TRBV6-6 NA CASSYNGYEQYF TGTGCCAGCAGTTATAACGGCTACGAGCAGTACTTC
few 14 TRBJ2-7 TRBV18 NA CASSPRVLGGEQYF TGTGCCAGCTCACCTCGGGTCTTGGGGGGCGAGCAGTACTTC
NA 14 TRBJ2-7 TRBV5-1 NA CASKGFGGSLEQYF TGCGCCAGCAAAGGGTTTGGGGGGTCCCTCGAGCAGTACTTC
few 14 TRBJ1-2 TRBV25-1 NA CASSESRGRYGYTF TGTGCCAGCAGTGAATCCCGGGGCCGCTATGGCTACACCTTC
few 15 TRBJ1-2 TRBV7-9 NA CASSRRTASNYGYTF TGTGCCAGCAGCCGCCGGACAGCCTCTAACTATGGCTACACCTTC
few 15 TRBJ2-3 TRBV7-9 NA CASSLAVQPGDTQYF TGTGCCAGCAGCTTAGCGGTCCAGCCCGGAGATACGCAGTATTTT
few 15 TRBJ1-2 TRBV5-1 NA CASSLLGPAGYGYTF TGCGCCAGCAGCCTCCTCGGGCCGGCGGGCTATGGCTACACCTTC